These 32 T cell receptor beta chains were all obtained from the same sample, sequenced in a study of OX40 agonist ivuxolimab in advanced cancers. Sequencing was performed with immunoSEQ multiplex PCR; in TCRdb, only in-frame clones are kept and a portion is missing. The sample comprises tens of thousands of clones, about nine tenths of which are singletons, and 0.24% rests with the top ten. Here the sequenced sample was CD4+ or CD8+ T cells sorted from blood, taken in a trial of the OX40 agonist ivuxolimab. Every receptor here comes from an adult with an advanced solid tumor such as melanoma, head and neck, liver or kidney cancer.

The chain joins TRBV28 to TRBJ2-3; tentatively, D is TRBD1 (5 bases). This CDR3 comprises 20 residues. Between the trimmed V and J ends, which lost 6 bases and 2 bases, there was a span of 30 bases. Germline V gene data show CDR1 as MDHEN and CDR2 as SYDVKM. The CDR3 bases are TGTGCCAGCAGCCACCCTTGGGCCCCGAGACAGTTGTGGACCACAGATACGCAGTATTTT. Amino acids: CASSHPWAPRQLWTTDTQYF.

This clone was picked up one time. The chain couples TRBV5-4 to TRBJ2-7, with 15 bases that match TRBD2. With 3 bases clipped from V and 5 bases from J, the junction kept 12 bases outside the gene matches. CDR1 and CDR2 from the germline V gene are SGHNT and YYREEE (reference sequence). The CDR3 is 18 amino acids. The CDR3 is CASSSGLAGGPSLNEQYF. CDR3 nucleotide sequence: TGTGCCAGCAGCTCTGGACTAGCGGGAGGGCCCAGTTTGAACGAGCAGTACTTC.

This clone showed up just once. This chain uses TRBV11-2 with TRBJ2-3, with D hard to call. This CDR3 spans 13 amino acids. V dropped 6 bases and J dropped 3 bases, with 10 bases sitting between them. From germline, CDR1 is SGHAT and CDR2 FQNNGV. This CDR3 is CASRQSQTDTQYF. In DNA, the CDR3 is TGTGCCAGCAGGCAGTCCCAAACAGATACGCAGTATTTT.

Here the CDR3 DNA reads TGTGCCAGCAGCTTGAACAGGGGACCTGAGCAGTTCTTC. It is translated as CASSLNRGPEQFF. J is TRBJ2-1 and V is TRBV5-4; 7 bases agree with TRBD1. V dropped 1 base and J dropped 9; count of bases not matched to a gene: 4. The germline V gene has CDR1 SGHNT and CDR2 YYREEE (reference sequence). CDR3 length: 13 residues.

V gene TRBV2 combines with J gene TRBJ2-1, with TRBD2 identical over 9 bases. Germline CDR1 and CDR2: SNHLY and FYNNEI. The CDR3 length is 19 residues. Unmatched junction bases numbered 16, after V lost 3 bases and J lost 4 bases. CDR3 bases: TGTGCCAGCAGTGAGGTAGCGGGAGTTAAGTACCCCCCTTACAATGAGCAGTTCTTC. The encoded protein is CASSEVAGVKYPPYNEQFF.

This clone has a single count. This sequence joins TRBV18 and TRBJ1-2; D is uncertain. V was shortened by 2 bases and J by 4 bases, with 8 bases between the two germline ends. Germline CDR1 reads KGHSH; CDR2 reads LQKENI. This CDR3 comprises 13 residues. CDR3 nucleotide sequence: TGTGCCAGCTCACCAGAAGGGTCCTATGGCTACACCTTC. It encodes CASSPEGSYGYTF.

The V and J genes are TRBV28 and TRBJ2-7; 9 bases map to TRBD2. The J segment lost 5 bases and the V segment lost 2 bases, leaving 1 base of the junction unmatched. CDR1 is MDHEN, CDR2 SYDVKM, per germline. This CDR3 region has 13 residues. DNA of the CDR3: TGTGCCAGCAGTTTAGGACTAGCGAACGAGCAGTACTTC. Its protein is CASSLGLANEQYF.

This rearrangement joins TRBV14 to TRBJ1-5; TRBD1 might be the D (5 bases). Germline V gives CDR1 SGHDN, CDR2 FVKESK. The V end was cut by 2 bases, the J end by 3 bases, with 8 bases between. The CDR3 sequence is 14 residues long. The CDR3 sequence is CASSQLGANQPQHF. CDR3 in DNA: TGTGCCAGCAGCCAACTTGGGGCCAATCAGCCCCAGCATTTT.

This chain connects TRBV18 to TRBJ1-4, with 7 positions matching TRBD1. V shed 2 bases and J 6 bases; nucleotides not matched to a gene: 6. The CDR3 has 15 residues. Germline V gives CDR1 KGHSH, CDR2 LQKENI. CDR3 amino acids: CASSPRTGGDEKLFF. Written as DNA, the CDR3 is TGTGCCAGCTCACCAAGGACAGGAGGGGATGAAAAACTGTTTTTT.

The chain carries TRBV19 and TRBJ2-7, with D unclear. The ends were cut back, 5 bases at V and 3 bases at J, with 11 bases in the middle. Germline V gene sequence: CDR1 LNHDA, CDR2 SQIVND (reference sequence). CDR3 size: 13 residues. CDR3 region: CASSPASGYEQYF. CDR3 sequence (DNA): TGTGCCAGTAGTCCGGCCTCAGGCTACGAGCAGTACTTC.

V gene TRBV9 combines with J gene TRBJ2-7; 9 bases line up with TRBD1. V lost 4 bases and J lost 2; bases outside the gene matches: 7. CDR1 is SGDLS, CDR2 YYNGEE, per germline. The CDR3 sequence is 15 residues long. CDR3 sequence reads: CASSQQGASAYEQYF. The CDR3 nucleotides are TGTGCCAGCAGCCAACAGGGGGCGAGCGCCTACGAGCAGTACTTC.

The rearrangement uses TRBV27 and TRBJ2-5, with a weak D call TRBD2 (7 bases). The CDR3 has 14 amino acids. V was cut by 6 bases and J by 7 bases, with 18 bases left in between. Germline values: CDR1 MNHEY, CDR2 SMNVEV (reference sequence). The CDR3 nucleotides read TGTGCCAGCAGCCGAACGGGGGGCGTGGGGACCCAGTACTTC. Translating it yields CASSRTGGVGTQYF.

V usage is TRBV25-1 and J usage is TRBJ2-2, with TRBD2 identical over 10 bases. CDR1 and CDR2 from the germline V gene are MGHDK and SYGVNS. The CDR3 covers 16 residues. V was clipped by 3 bases and J by 1 base; unmatched bases: 2. The CDR3 DNA is TGTGCCAGCAGTGAGGCTAGCGGGGGGAACACCGGGGAGCTGTTTTTT. It specifies CASSEASGGNTGELFF.

V usage is TRBV7-2 and J usage is TRBJ2-2, with 9 bases that match TRBD2. Trimming cost V 5 bases and J 5 bases; bases outside gene matches: 6. The length of the CDR3 is 15 residues. Germline V CDR1 and CDR2: SGHTA, FQGNSA. The DNA of the CDR3 is TGTGCCAGCAGCCTACTAGCGGGTGGGACCGGGGAGCTGTTTTTT. Encoded protein: CASSLLAGGTGELFF.

The genes are TRBV6-5 and TRBJ2-2; 7 bases are shared with TRBD1. The germline V gene has CDR1 MNHEY and CDR2 SVGAGI. CDR3 length: 15 amino acids. J gave up 1 base and V 6 bases, and 5 bases lay outside the gene matches. CDR3 loop: CASRTGTENTGELFF. In nucleotides, the CDR3 is TGTGCCAGCAGGACCGGGACAGAGAACACCGGGGAGCTGTTTTTT.

The V gene is TRBV7-9, the J gene TRBJ1-2, with TRBD1 identical over 7 bases. The CDR3 loop spans 15 amino acids. Germline CDR1 reads SEHNR; CDR2 reads FQNEAQ (reference sequence). Trimming removed 5 bases from V and 3 bases from J; junction bases left unmatched: 9. The DNA of the CDR3 is TGTGCCAGCAGCCCTCAGGGGGGATTGGACTATGGCTACACCTTC. This gives the protein CASSPQGGLDYGYTF.

The chain uses TRBV5-6 and TRBJ1-1; TRBD1 might be the D (6 bases). Germline V gene lookup returns CDR1 SGHDT and CDR2 YYEEEE. CDR3 length: 12 amino acids. V was clipped by 2 bases and J by 6 bases, with 8 bases between them. CDR3 in amino acids: CASSLGGPEAFF. The CDR3 DNA reads as TGTGCCAGCAGCTTAGGGGGTCCTGAAGCTTTCTTT.

As concerns this clone: A junction end diverges from the germline sequence, so it may reflect a read error. This CDR3 is also generated by other DNA sequences in the sample. The chain links TRBV7-9 to TRBJ1-1, with D possibly matching TRBD1 (5 bases). Germline CDR1 SEHNR, CDR2 FQNEAQ (reference sequence). This CDR3 spans 12 amino acids. Here the CDR3 reads CASSLIQGRAFF. The CDR3 bases are TGCGCCAGCAGCTTAATCCAGGGCCGGGCTTTCTTT. The whole variable domain, filled in from reference TRBV7-9 and TRBJ1-1, reads DTGVSQNPRHKITKRGQNVTFRCDPISEHNRLYWYRQTLGQGPEFLTYFQNEAQLEKSRLLSDRFSAERPKGSFSTLEIQRTEQGDSAMYLCASSLIQGRAFFGQGTRLTVV.

The J gene is TRBJ2-1, the V gene TRBV5-1; weak D call: TRBD1 (6 bases). V was cut by 6 bases and J by 6 bases, with 13 bases left in between. The CDR3 covers 13 residues. CDR1 SGHRS and CDR2 YFSETQ come from the germline V gene. For the CDR3, the DNA is TGCGCCAGCACGCTCCAGGGGCTCAATGAGCAGTTCTTC. Amino acid sequence: CASTLQGLNEQFF. Full variable domain (remainder filled in from reference TRBV5-1 and TRBJ2-1): KAGVTQTPRYLIKTRGQQVTLSCSPISGHRSVSWYQQTPGQGLQFLFEYFSETQRNKGNFPGRFSGRQFSNSRSEMNVSTLELGDSALYLCASTLQGLNEQFFGPGTRLTVL.

The genes are TRBV28 and TRBJ2-3; 11 bases map to TRBD2. From germline, CDR1 is MDHEN and CDR2 SYDVKM. The CDR3 loop spans 18 amino acids. V shed 4 bases, J shed 6 bases, and the junction held 15 bases outside the gene matches. For the CDR3, the DNA is TGTGCCAGCAGTTCAACCTTACCACTAGCGGGAGAAACCGATACGCAGTATTTT. Protein sequence: CASSSTLPLAGETDTQYF. Full variable domain (rest looked up from reference TRBV28 and TRBJ2-3): DVKVTQSSRYLVKRTGEKVFLECVQDMDHENMFWYRQDPGLGLRLIYFSYDVKMKEKGDIPEGYSVSREKKERFSLILESASTNQTSMYLCASSSTLPLAGETDTQYFGPGTRLTVL.

This rearrangement joins TRBV19 to TRBJ2-5; D call uncertain. The CDR3 loop spans 14 amino acids. V lost 5 bases, J lost 4 bases, and 14 bases lay in between. Germline values: CDR1 LNHDA, CDR2 SQIVND (reference sequence). This chain's CDR3 is CASSPRAWAETQYF. CDR3 bases: TGTGCCAGTAGTCCTCGGGCCTGGGCAGAGACCCAGTACTTC.

The chain couples TRBV5-6 to TRBJ1-2; D not resolved. V shed 4 bases and J shed 1 base, with 8 bases lying between them. Germline lookup yields CDR1 SGHDT and CDR2 YYEEEE. The CDR3 covers 13 residues. The CDR3 region is CASSPNINYGYTF. DNA of the CDR3: TGTGCCAGCAGCCCGAATATTAACTATGGCTACACCTTC. Variable domain in full (rest from reference TRBV5-6 and TRBJ1-2): DAGVTQSPTHLIKTRGQQVTLRCSPKSGHDTVSWYQQALGQGPQFIFQYYEEEERQRGNFPDRFSGHQFPNYSSELNVNALLLGDSALYLCASSPNINYGYTFGSGTRLTVV.

This clone has more than one count but fewer than ten. The J gene is TRBJ2-3, the V gene TRBV5-6; perhaps TRBD2 as D (6 bases). This CDR3 spans 14 amino acids. The germline CDR1 and CDR2 sequences are SGHDT and YYEEEE. Trimming took off 3 bases at V and 2 bases at J, with 10 bases between the two ends. CDR3 amino acids: CASSSGLPTDTQYF. CDR3 sequence (DNA): TGTGCCAGCAGCTCGGGACTGCCCACAGATACGCAGTATTTT.

This chain uses TRBV19 with TRBJ1-2, with unresolved D. The germline V and J ends were trimmed by 3 bases and 2 bases, with 13 bases remaining between them. Looked up from germline, CDR1 is LNHDA and CDR2 is SQIVND (reference sequence). CDR3 length: 15 amino acids. CDR3 in amino acids: CASSMGQALNYGYTF. The CDR3 nucleotides are TGTGCCAGTAGTATGGGCCAGGCATTAAACTATGGCTACACCTTC.

V and J are TRBV4-3 and TRBJ1-2, with D possibly TRBD1 on 5 matching bases. CDR1 is LGHNA, CDR2 YSLEER, per germline. V was pared by 0 bases and J by 0 bases, with 11 bases between. This CDR3 region has 16 residues. The CDR3 DNA follows: TGCGCCAGCAGCCAAGACGTACAGGCGGCTAACTATGGCTACACCTTC. Amino acid sequence: CASSQDVQAANYGYTF.

CDR3 nucleotides: TGCAGCATCAAGGTGTACACTGAAGCTTTCTTT. Protein product: CSIKVYTEAFF. The chain combines TRBV29-1 with TRBJ1-1; D uncertain. The CDR3 loop spans 11 amino acids. Per germline, CDR1 SQVTM and CDR2 ANQGSEA. V gave up 8 bases and J gave up 3 bases, with 10 bases separating them.

The chain recombines TRBV9 with TRBJ2-5, with a possible D match to TRBD1 (5 bases). The ends were cut back, 0 bases at V and 5 bases at J, with 14 bases in the middle. The germline V gene has CDR1 SGDLS and CDR2 YYNGEE. The CDR3 contains 15 residues. The CDR3 loop reads CASSVAQGLRETQYF. In nucleotides, the CDR3 is TGTGCCAGCAGCGTAGCTCAGGGCCTTCGGGAGACCCAGTACTTC.

J is TRBJ1-1 and V is TRBV5-5, with D unresolved. Germline V gene lookup returns CDR1 SGHKS and CDR2 YYEKEE (reference sequence). The CDR3 contains 13 residues. V lost 0 bases and J lost 11, with 14 bases in between. The CDR3 DNA is TGTGCCAGCAGCTTGGACGGACTGAGGTGGGCTTTCTTT. Protein: CASSLDGLRWAFF.

V usage is TRBV25-1 and J usage is TRBJ2-2, with unresolved D. Germline V gene lookup returns CDR1 MGHDK and CDR2 SYGVNS. The V gene lost 8 bases and the J gene lost 3 bases, with 10 bases spanning the gap. The CDR3 covers 13 residues. The CDR3 loop is CASVSVYTGELFF. The CDR3 nucleotides read TGTGCCAGCGTTTCAGTTTACACCGGGGAGCTGTTTTTT.

This clone was counted between two and nine times. This chain's CDR3 is CASSLGGRGWNTEAFF. CDR3 nucleotides: TGTGCCAGCAGTTTGGGTGGCAGGGGGTGGAACACTGAAGCTTTCTTT. J is TRBJ1-1 and V is TRBV28, with TRBD1 identical over 7 bases. V shed 3 bases, J shed 1 base, and the junction held 8 bases outside the gene matches. Germline loops: CDR1 MDHEN, CDR2 SYDVKM. This CDR3 comprises 16 residues.

The chain combines TRBV28 with TRBJ1-1; D perhaps matches TRBD1 (6 bases). Looked up from germline, CDR1 is MDHEN and CDR2 is SYDVKM. V shed 5 bases and J shed 1 base, with 11 bases lying between them. This CDR3 contains 14 residues. This CDR3 reads CASSPPTGNTEAFF. The CDR3 DNA sequence: TGTGCCAGCAGTCCGCCGACAGGGAACACTGAAGCTTTCTTT.

The chain employs TRBV6-1 and TRBJ2-7; 11 nucleotides align to TRBD2. V shed 5 bases and J 7 bases; nucleotides not matched to a gene: 10. Germline-derived CDR1 and CDR2 are MNHNS and SASEGT. The CDR3 is 15 residues long. CDR3 protein: CASSRVLAGVGEQYF. The DNA of the CDR3 is TGTGCCAGCAGTAGAGTACTAGCGGGAGTAGGTGAGCAGTACTTC.